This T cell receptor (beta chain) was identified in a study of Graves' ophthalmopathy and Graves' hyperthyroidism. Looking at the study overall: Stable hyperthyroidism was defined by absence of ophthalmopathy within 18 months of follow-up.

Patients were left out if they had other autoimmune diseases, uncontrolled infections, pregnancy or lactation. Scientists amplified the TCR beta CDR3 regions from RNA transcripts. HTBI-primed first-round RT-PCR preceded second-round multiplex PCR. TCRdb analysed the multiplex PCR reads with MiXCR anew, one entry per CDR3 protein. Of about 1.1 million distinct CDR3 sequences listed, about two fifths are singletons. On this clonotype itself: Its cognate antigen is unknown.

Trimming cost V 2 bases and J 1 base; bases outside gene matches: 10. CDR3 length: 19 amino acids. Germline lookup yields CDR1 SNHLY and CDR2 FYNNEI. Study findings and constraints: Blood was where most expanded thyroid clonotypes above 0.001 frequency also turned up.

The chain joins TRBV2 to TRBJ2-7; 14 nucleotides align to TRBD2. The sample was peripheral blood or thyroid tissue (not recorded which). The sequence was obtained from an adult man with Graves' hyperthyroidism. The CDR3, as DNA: TGTGCCAGCAGTGAATGGGGACTAGCGGGAGCAGGCCGATCCTACGAGCAGTACTTC. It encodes CASSEWGLAGAGRSYEQYF.